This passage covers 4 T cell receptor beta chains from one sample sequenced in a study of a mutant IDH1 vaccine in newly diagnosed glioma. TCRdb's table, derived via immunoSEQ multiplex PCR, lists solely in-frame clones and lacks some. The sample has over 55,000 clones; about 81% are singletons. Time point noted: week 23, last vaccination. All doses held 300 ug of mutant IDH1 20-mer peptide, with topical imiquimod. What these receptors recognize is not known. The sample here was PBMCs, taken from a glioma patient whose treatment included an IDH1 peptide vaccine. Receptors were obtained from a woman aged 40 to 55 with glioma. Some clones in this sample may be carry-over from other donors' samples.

The CDR3 spells CASRSTWGSNQPQHF. The CDR3 bases are TGTGCCAGCAGGTCCACCTGGGGCAGCAATCAGCCCCAGCATTTT. The chain couples TRBV2 to TRBJ1-5; TRBD1 is a possible D gene (5 bases). The V end was cut by 6 bases, the J end by 1 base, with 13 bases between. Per the germline V gene, CDR1 is SNHLY and CDR2 is FYNNEI. The length of the CDR3 is 15 residues.

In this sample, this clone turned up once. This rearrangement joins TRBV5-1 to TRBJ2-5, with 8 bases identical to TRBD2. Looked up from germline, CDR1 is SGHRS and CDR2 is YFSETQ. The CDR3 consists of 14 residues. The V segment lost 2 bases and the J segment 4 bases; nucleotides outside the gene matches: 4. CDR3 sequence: CASSLGGGSETQYF. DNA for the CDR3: TGCGCCAGCAGCTTAGGCGGGGGGTCAGAGACCCAGTACTTC.

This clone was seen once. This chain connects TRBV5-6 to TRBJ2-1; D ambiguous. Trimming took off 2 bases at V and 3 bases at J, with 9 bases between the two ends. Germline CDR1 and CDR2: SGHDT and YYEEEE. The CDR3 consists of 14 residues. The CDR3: CASSFTTVYNEQFF. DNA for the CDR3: TGTGCCAGCAGCTTTACCACGGTCTACAATGAGCAGTTCTTC.

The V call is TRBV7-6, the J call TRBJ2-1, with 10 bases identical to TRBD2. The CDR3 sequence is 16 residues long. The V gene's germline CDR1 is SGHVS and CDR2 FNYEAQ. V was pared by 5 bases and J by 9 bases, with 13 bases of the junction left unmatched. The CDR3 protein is CASSPAGAGGRSEQFF. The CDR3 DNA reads TGTGCCAGCAGCCCAGCAGGAGCGGGGGGGCGGAGTGAGCAGTTCTTC.